This TCR beta chain was identified in a study of radiotherapy plus CTLA-4 blockade in lung cancer. Study in general: An objective response was seen in 15% to 20% of patients, and disease control in less than 35%. Study-wide points: Interferon-beta and early blood T cell clone dynamics reportedly predicted response best. Radiotherapy was combined with ipilimumab, and tumor-derived TCR clones then expanded in blood.

Concerning this clone itself: Its antigen is still unknown.

Sequenced by immunoSEQ multiplex PCR; TCRdb stores in-frame clones only, minus some. Of roughly 66,000 clones in the sample, around 81% were seen once. Germline V lookup: CDR1 MRHNA, CDR2 SNTAGT. Trimming removed 5 bases from V and 1 base from J, with 8 bases in between. The CDR3 is made up of 14 amino acids. Patients had chemo-refractory metastatic non-small-cell lung cancer and received focal radiation plus CTLA-4 blockade that used ipilimumab. This clonotype originated in a human donor with non-small cell lung cancer who had a partial response to radiotherapy plus ipilimumab. The chain combines TRBV6-4 with TRBJ2-2; D is unclear. The sequencing here drew on peripheral blood, taken from a patient treated with radiotherapy plus ipilimumab. Here the CDR3 reads CASSFEQNTGELFF. The CDR3 DNA follows: TGTGCCAGCAGTTTTGAGCAGAACACCGGGGAGCTGTTTTTT.